The clone carrying this T cell receptor beta chain was observed a handful of times. The entry originates in a study of T-cell memory formation after mild COVID-19. TCRdb used MiXCR to reprocess the 5' RACE reads, holding one entry per CDR3 protein. The table has a few hundred thousand distinct CDR3 sequences, under 20% seen once. Germline V gives CDR1 SGHTA, CDR2 FQGNSA. Trimming shortened V by 5 bases and J by 6 bases, and 7 bases separated the two germline ends. This CDR3 region has 11 residues. The sequenced material came from PBMCs or a T cell subset sorted from them (not recorded which). V is TRBV7-2 and J is TRBJ1-1; D unresolved. The receptor was derived from a man aged 18 to 29 who had mild COVID-19 (a few samples of this study predate the infection). Cell type and time point are not known. The CDR3 coding sequence is TGTGCCAGCAGCGTGGCCCCTGAAGCTTTCTTT. Its translation is CASSVAPEAFF.